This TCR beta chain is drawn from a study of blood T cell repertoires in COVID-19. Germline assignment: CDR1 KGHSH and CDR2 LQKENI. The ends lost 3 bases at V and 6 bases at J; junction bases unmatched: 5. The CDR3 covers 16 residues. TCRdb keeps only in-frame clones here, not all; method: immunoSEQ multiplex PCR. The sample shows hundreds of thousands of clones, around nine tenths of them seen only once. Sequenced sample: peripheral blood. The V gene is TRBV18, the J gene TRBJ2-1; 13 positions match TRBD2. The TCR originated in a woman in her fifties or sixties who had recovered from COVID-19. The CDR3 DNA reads TGTGCCAGCTCACCCAAAGGGACTAGCGGGACCAATGAGCAGTTCTTC. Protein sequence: CASSPKGTSGTNEQFF.